This T cell receptor beta chain was identified in a study of PD-L1 blockade in urothelial cancer. Trimming cost V 6 bases and J 4 bases; bases outside gene matches: 8. This CDR3 is built from 14 residues. Germline CDR1 is MNHNS and CDR2 is SASEGT. As to time point: pretreatment peripheral blood. Into every PCR, synthetic TCR analog templates were spiked. Produced via immunoSEQ multiplex PCR; TCRdb's table is partial and in-frame only. The top ten hold around 14% of the sample, which has 55,000 to 80,000 clones, approximately 84% seen once. The TCR was taken from a man between 60 and 70 years old with urothelial cancer. This chain joins TRBV6-1 and TRBJ1-2; 7 nucleotides line up with TRBD1. The sequencing here drew on PBMCs, taken around atezolizumab (anti-PD-L1) treatment. Here the CDR3 DNA reads TGTGCCAGCAGAGACCGACAGGGCCTCTATGGCTACACCTTC. Translating gives CASRDRQGLYGYTF.